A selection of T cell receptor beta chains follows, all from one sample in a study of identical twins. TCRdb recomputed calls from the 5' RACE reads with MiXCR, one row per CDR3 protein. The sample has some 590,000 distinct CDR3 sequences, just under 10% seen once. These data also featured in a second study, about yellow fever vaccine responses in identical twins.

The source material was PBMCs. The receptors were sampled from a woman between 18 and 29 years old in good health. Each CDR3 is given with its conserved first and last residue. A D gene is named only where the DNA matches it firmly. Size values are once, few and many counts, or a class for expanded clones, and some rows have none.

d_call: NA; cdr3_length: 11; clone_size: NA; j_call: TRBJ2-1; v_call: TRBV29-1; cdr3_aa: CSSWGGNEQFF; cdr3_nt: TGCAGCAGTTGGGGCGGGAATGAGCAGTTCTTC
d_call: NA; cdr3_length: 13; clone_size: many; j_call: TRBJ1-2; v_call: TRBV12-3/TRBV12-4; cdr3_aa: CASSPQGPHGYTF; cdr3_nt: TGTGCCAGCAGCCCTCAGGGGCCCCATGGCTACACCTTC
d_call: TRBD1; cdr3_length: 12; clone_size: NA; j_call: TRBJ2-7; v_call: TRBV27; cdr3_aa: CASRQGINEQYF; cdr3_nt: TGTGCCAGCAGACAGGGGATTAACGAGCAGTACTTC
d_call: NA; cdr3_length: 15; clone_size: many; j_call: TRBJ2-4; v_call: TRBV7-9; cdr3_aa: CASSTTSLAKNIQYF; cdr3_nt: TGTGCCAGCAGCACAACCAGTCTAGCCAAAAACATTCAGTACTTC
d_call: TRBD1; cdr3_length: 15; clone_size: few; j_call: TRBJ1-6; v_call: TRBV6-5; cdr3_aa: CASSYSRGLNSPLHF; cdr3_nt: TGTGCCAGCAGTTACTCTAGGGGGCTCAATTCACCCCTCCACTTT
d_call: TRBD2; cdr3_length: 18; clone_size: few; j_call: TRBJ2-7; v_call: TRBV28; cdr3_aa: CASSPGLAGGRSSYEQYF; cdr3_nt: TGTGCCAGCAGTCCCGGACTAGCGGGGGGGCGAAGCTCCTACGAGCAGTACTTC
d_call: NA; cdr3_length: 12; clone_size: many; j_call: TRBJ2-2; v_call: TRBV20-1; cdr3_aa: CSAEQGTGELFF; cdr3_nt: TGCAGTGCTGAACAGGGAACCGGGGAGCTGTTTTTT
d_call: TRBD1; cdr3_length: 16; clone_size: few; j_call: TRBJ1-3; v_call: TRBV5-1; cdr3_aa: CASSNSRQGSGNTIYF; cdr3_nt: TGCGCCAGCAGCAACTCCCGACAGGGCTCTGGAAACACCATATATTTT
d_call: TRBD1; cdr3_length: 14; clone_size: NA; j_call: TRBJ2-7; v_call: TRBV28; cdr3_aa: CASRVDRVQYEQYF; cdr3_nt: TGTGCCAGCAGGGTCGACAGGGTACAATACGAGCAGTACTTC
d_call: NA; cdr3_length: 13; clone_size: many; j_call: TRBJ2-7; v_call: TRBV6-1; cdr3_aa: CASGSTTSYEQYF; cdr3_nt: TGTGCCAGCGGGTCCACTACCTCCTACGAGCAGTACTTC
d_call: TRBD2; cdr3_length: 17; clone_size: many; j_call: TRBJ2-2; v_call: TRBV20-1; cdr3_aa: CSARDPRRGAAPGELFF; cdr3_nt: TGCAGTGCTAGAGATCCCAGGCGGGGGGCAGCCCCCGGGGAGCTGTTTTTT
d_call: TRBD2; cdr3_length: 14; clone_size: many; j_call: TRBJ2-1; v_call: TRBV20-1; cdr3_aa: CSVSSGRDYNEQFF; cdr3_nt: TGCAGTGTTTCTAGCGGGAGGGATTACAATGAGCAGTTCTTC
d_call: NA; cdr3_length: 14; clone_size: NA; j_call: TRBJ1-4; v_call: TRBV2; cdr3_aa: CASSEIATNEKLFF; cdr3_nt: TGTGCCAGCAGTGAGATTGCAACTAATGAAAAACTGTTTTTT
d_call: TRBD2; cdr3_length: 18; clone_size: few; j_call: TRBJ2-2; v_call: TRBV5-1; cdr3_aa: CASSLVGLATTGTGELFF; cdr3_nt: TGCGCCAGCAGCTTGGTTGGACTAGCGACCACCGGGACCGGGGAGCTGTTTTTT
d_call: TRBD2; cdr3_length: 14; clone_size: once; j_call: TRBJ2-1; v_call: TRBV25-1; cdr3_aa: CASSEGGLAGAKFF; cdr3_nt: TGTGCCAGCAGTGAAGGGGGGCTAGCGGGGGCGAAGTTCTTC
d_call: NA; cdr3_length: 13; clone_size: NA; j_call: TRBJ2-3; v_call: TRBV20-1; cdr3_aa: CSAPAGDTDTQYF; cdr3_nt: TGCAGTGCCCCGGCAGGGGACACAGATACGCAGTATTTT
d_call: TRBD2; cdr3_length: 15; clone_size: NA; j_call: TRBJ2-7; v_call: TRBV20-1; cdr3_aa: CSARNSGRSPYEQYF; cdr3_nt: TGCAGTGCTCGAAATAGCGGGAGGTCCCCCTACGAGCAGTACTTC
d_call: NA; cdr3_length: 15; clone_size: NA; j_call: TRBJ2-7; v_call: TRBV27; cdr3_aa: CATQDPGQGTYEQYF; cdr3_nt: TGTGCCACCCAAGACCCGGGACAAGGTACTTACGAGCAGTACTTC
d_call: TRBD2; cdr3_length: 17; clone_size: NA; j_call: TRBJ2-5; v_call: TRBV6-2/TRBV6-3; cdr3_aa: CASREGPDGLAEETQYF; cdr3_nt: TGTGCCAGCAGAGAGGGGCCTGACGGACTAGCGGAGGAGACCCAGTACTTC
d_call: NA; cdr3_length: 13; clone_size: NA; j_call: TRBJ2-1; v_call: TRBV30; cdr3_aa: CAWSVQEAHEQFF; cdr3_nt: TGTGCCTGGAGTGTACAAGAGGCCCATGAGCAGTTCTTC
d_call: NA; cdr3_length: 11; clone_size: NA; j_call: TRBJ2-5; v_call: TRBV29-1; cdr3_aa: CSVATRGTQYF; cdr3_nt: TGCAGCGTCGCCACTAGGGGGACCCAGTACTTC
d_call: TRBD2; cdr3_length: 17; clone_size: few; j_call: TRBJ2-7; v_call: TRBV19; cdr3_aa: CASSMWTSGGKAYEQYF; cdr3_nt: TGTGCCAGTAGTATGTGGACTAGCGGAGGCAAGGCCTACGAGCAGTACTTC
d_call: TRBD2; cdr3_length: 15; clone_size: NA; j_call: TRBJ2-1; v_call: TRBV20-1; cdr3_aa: CSAPSGGGRRNEQFF; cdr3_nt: TGCAGTGCGCCTTCTGGGGGGGGTAGGAGGAATGAGCAGTTCTTC
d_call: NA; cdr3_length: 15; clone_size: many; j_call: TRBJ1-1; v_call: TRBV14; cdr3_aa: CASSQTGLLNTEAFF; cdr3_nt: TGTGCCAGCAGCCAAACGGGACTCTTGAACACTGAAGCTTTCTTT
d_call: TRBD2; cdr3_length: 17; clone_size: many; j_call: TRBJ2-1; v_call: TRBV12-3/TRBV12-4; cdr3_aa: CASREGLAGLNYNEQFF; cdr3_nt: TGTGCCAGCAGGGAAGGACTAGCGGGCCTAAACTACAATGAGCAGTTCTTC
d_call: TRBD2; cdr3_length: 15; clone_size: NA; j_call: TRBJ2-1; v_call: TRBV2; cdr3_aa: CASRRAGGRVNEQFF; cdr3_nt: TGTGCCAGCAGAAGAGCGGGAGGGCGGGTCAATGAGCAGTTCTTC
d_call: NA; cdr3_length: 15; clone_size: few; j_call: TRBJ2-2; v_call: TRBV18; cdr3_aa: CASSPSTSYTGELFF; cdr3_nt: TGTGCCAGCTCACCGTCTACTAGTTACACCGGGGAGCTGTTTTTT
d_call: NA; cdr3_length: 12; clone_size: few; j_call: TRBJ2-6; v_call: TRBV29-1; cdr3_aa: CSVATGANVLTF; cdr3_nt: TGCAGCGTTGCAACCGGGGCCAACGTCCTGACTTTC
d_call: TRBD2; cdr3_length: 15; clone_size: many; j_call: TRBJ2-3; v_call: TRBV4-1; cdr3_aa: CASSREGRSTDTQYF; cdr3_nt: TGCGCCAGCAGCAGGGAGGGCCGGAGCACAGATACGCAGTATTTT
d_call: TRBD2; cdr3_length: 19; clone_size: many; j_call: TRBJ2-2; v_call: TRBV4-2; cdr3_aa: CASSQDQGTGTSGRGELFF; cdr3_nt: TGTGCCAGCAGCCAAGATCAGGGGACCGGGACTAGCGGGAGAGGGGAGCTGTTTTTT
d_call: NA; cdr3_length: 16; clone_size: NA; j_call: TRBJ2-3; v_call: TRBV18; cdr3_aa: CASSPPGDRYTDTQYF; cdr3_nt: TGTGCCAGCTCACCACCGGGGGACCGGTACACAGATACGCAGTATTTT
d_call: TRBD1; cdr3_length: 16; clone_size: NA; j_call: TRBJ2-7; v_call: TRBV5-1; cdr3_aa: CASSFEPTGGSYEQYF; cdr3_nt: TGCGCCAGCAGCTTTGAGCCGACAGGGGGCTCCTACGAGCAGTACTTC
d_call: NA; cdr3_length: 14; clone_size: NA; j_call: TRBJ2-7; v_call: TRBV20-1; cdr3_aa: CKRGKDSTRDEQYF; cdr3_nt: TGCAAACGGGGGAAAGACTCGACGAGGGACGAGCAGTACTTC
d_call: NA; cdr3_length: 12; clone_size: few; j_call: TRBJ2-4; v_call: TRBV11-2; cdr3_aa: CASSLDLTIQYF; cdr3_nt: TGTGCCAGCAGCTTAGACTTGACCATTCAGTACTTC
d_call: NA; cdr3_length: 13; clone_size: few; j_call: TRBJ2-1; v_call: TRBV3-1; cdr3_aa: CASSWMGWNEQFF; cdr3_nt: TGTGCCAGCAGCTGGATGGGGTGGAATGAGCAGTTCTTC
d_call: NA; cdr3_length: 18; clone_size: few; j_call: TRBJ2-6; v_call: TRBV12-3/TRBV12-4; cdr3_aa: CAISLWAAIHSGANVLTF; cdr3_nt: TGTGCCATCAGTTTATGGGCAGCGATACACTCTGGGGCCAACGTCCTGACTTTC
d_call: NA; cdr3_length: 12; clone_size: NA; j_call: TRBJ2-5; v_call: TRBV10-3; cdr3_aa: CAISGQQKTQYF; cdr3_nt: TGTGCCATCAGTGGACAACAAAAGACCCAGTACTTC
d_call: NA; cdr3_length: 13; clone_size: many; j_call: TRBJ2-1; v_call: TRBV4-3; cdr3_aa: CASSQEPGNEQFF; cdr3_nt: TGCGCCAGCAGCCAAGAGCCGGGAAATGAGCAGTTCTTC
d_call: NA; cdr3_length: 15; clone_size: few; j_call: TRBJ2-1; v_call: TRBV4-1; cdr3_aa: CASSQDPEDGNEQFF; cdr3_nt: TGCGCCAGCAGCCAAGATCCCGAGGACGGAAATGAGCAGTTCTTC
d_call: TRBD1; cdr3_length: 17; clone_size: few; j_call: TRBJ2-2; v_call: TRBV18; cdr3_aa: CASSVLQGDWNTGELFF; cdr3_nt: TGTGCCAGCTCAGTCCTACAGGGGGATTGGAACACCGGGGAGCTGTTTTTT
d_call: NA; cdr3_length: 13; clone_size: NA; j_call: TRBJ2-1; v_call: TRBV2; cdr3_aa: CASSASTYNEQFF; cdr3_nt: TGTGCCAGCAGTGCCTCTACCTACAATGAGCAGTTCTTC
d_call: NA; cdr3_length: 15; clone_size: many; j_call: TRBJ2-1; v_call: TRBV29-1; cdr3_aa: CSVEDSSANYNEQFF; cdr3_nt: TGCAGCGTTGAAGATAGTTCGGCAAATTACAATGAGCAGTTCTTC
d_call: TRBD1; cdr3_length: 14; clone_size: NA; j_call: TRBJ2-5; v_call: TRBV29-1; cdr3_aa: CSALVGQDQETQYF; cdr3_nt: TGCAGCGCGTTGGTAGGACAGGACCAAGAGACCCAGTACTTC
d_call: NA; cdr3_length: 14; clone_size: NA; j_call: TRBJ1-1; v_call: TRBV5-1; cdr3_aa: CASSLEQGNTEAFF; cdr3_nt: TGCGCCAGCAGCTTGGAACAGGGGAACACTGAAGCTTTCTTT
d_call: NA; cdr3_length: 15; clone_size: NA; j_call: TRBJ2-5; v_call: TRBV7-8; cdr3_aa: CASSLVVGRQETQYF; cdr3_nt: TGTGCCAGCAGCTTAGTTGTGGGCAGGCAAGAGACCCAGTACTTC
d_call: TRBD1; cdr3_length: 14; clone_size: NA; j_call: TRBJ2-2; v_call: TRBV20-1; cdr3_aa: CSVVDRGQSGELFF; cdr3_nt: TGCAGTGTTGTGGACAGGGGGCAATCCGGGGAGCTGTTTTTT
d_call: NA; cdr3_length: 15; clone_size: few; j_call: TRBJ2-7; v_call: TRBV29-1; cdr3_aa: CSVEDNRLGTYEQYF; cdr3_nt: TGCAGCGTTGAAGATAACAGGCTGGGAACCTACGAGCAGTACTTC
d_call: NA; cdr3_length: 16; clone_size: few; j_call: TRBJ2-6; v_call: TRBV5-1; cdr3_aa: CASSLGSDSGANVLTF; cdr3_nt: TGCGCCAGCAGCTTGGGGTCGGACTCTGGGGCCAACGTCCTGACTTTC
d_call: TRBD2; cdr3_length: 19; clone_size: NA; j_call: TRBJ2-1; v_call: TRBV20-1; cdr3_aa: CSARDSGTSRKAPYNEQFF; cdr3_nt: TGCAGTGCTAGAGATTCCGGGACTAGCCGGAAAGCGCCCTACAATGAGCAGTTCTTC
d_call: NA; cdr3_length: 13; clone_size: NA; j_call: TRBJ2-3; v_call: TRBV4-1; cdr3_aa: CASSHTSGDTQYF; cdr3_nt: TGCGCCAGCAGCCACACATCAGGGGATACGCAGTATTTT
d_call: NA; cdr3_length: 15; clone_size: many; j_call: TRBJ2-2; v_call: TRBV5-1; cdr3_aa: CASSSGLRNTGELFF; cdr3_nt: TGCGCCAGCAGCTCCGGGCTACGAAACACCGGGGAGCTGTTTTTT
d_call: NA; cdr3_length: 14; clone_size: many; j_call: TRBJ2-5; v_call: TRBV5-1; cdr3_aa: CASSVEHPQETQYF; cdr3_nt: TGCGCCAGCAGCGTGGAGCACCCACAAGAGACCCAGTACTTC